The rows below give T cell receptor beta chains drawn from one sample of a study of identical twins. TCRdb redid the calling of the 5' RACE reads with MiXCR, one entry per CDR3 protein. The sample shows about 1.7 million distinct CDR3 sequences, under 35% of them seen only once. Sequences were obtained from cord blood. All receptors derive from a newborn girl in good health. Both conserved end residues are part of each CDR3. D genes are given only for firm matches. For some rows the clone size is stated as once, few or many, or as a class when expanded; others skip it.

j_gene | d_gene | abundance | v_gene | CDR3aa | CDR3nt
TRBJ2-1 | NA | NA | TRBV7-2 | CASSSSATSYNEQFF | TGTGCCAGCAGCTCCTCTGCTACCTCCTACAATGAGCAGTTCTTC
TRBJ2-4 | NA | few | TRBV7-9 | CASSLARTQNIQYF | TGTGCCAGCAGCTTAGCGCGGACTCAAAACATTCAGTACTTC
TRBJ2-3 | NA | NA | TRBV7-2 | CASSPRGGGSTDAQYF | TGTGCCAGCAGCCCCCGAGGGGGAGGAAGCACAGATGCGCAGTATTTT
TRBJ2-3 | TRBD2 | NA | TRBV12-3/TRBV12-4 | CASSAPTGRGGTDTQYF | TGTGCCAGCAGTGCACCTACAGGCCGGGGGGGCACAGATACGCAGTATTTT
TRBJ2-3 | TRBD1 | NA | TRBV28 | CASRGPDREITDTQYF | TGTGCCAGCAGGGGGCCGGACAGGGAAATCACAGATACGCAGTATTTT
TRBJ1-6 | NA | NA | TRBV12-3/TRBV12-4 | CASSPHGRDLLNSPLHF | TGTGCCAGCAGCCCCCACGGAAGAGATTTGCTTAATTCACCCCTCCACTTT
TRBJ2-7 | NA | NA | TRBV2 | CASRELAHEQYF | TGTGCCAGCAGGGAACTAGCCCATGAGCAGTACTTC
TRBJ2-5 | NA | NA | TRBV10-3 | CAISAGPLNNEQYF | TGTGCCATCAGTGCCGGACCCCTTAACAATGAGCAGTACTTC
TRBJ2-4 | NA | NA | TRBV5-1 | CASSLFFTGVGNIQYF | TGCGCCAGCAGCTTGTTCTTTACGGGGGTCGGGAACATTCAGTACTTC
TRBJ2-1 | NA | few | TRBV6-5 | CASSYSNRDNEQFF | TGTGCCAGCAGTTACTCGAACAGGGACAATGAGCAGTTCTTC
TRBJ1-5 | NA | NA | TRBV6-6 | CASSRRDWYQPQHF | TGTGCCAGCAGTCGCCGGGATTGGTATCAGCCCCAGCATTTT
TRBJ2-4 | NA | NA | TRBV20-1 | CSARGEYLAKNIQYF | TGCAGTGCTAGAGGAGAGTACCTAGCCAAAAACATTCAGTACTTC
TRBJ2-7 | TRBD1 | NA | TRBV6-1 | CASSEMTGRRDEQYF | TGTGCCAGCAGTGAGATGACAGGGCGCCGGGACGAGCAGTACTTC
TRBJ2-7 | TRBD1 | NA | TRBV20-1 | CSARIIRDRASWDYEQYF | TGCAGTGCTAGGATCATCCGGGACAGGGCCTCTTGGGACTACGAGCAGTACTTC
TRBJ1-6 | NA | few | TRBV4-2 | CASSPGLYNSPLHF | TGTGCCAGCAGCCCGGGACTTTATAATTCACCCCTCCACTTT
TRBJ2-7 | TRBD2 | few | TRBV20-1 | CRRLSGWYF | TGCAGGCGACTTAGCGGGTGGTACTTC
TRBJ1-4 | NA | NA | TRBV7-9 | CASSFGDEKLFF | TGTGCCAGCAGCTTTGGGGATGAAAAACTGTTTTTT
TRBJ1-2 | TRBD1 | NA | TRBV10-3 | CAAGQGIGGYTF | TGTGCCGCCGGACAGGGGATAGGGGGCTACACCTTC
TRBJ2-3 | TRBD2 | few | TRBV20-1 | CSAKLAAFTDTQYF | TGCAGTGCAAAACTAGCGGCCTTCACAGATACGCAGTATTTT
TRBJ2-1 | NA | NA | TRBV3-1 | CASSQEKGIPAYNEQFF | TGTGCCAGCAGCCAAGAAAAGGGGATCCCCGCCTACAATGAGCAGTTCTTC
TRBJ2-5 | NA | many | TRBV12-3/TRBV12-4 | CASSPRQVQETQYF | TGTGCCAGCAGTCCTCGACAGGTTCAAGAGACCCAGTACTTC
TRBJ2-5 | TRBD2 | NA | TRBV5-1 | CASSFPGGQSLQETQYF | TGCGCCAGCAGTTTCCCGGGGGGGCAGAGTCTACAAGAGACCCAGTACTTC
TRBJ1-1 | NA | NA | TRBV5-1 | CASSKDPGGTEAFF | TGCGCCAGCAGCAAGGATCCGGGAGGCACTGAAGCTTTCTTT
TRBJ2-5 | TRBD2 | NA | TRBV20-1 | CSARRLAELKETQYF | TGCAGTGCTAGACGACTAGCGGAACTCAAAGAGACCCAGTACTTC
TRBJ1-4 | TRBD1 | NA | TRBV20-1 | CSARDALAGTGKEKLFF | TGCAGTGCTAGAGATGCCCTGGCCGGGACAGGGAAGGAAAAACTGTTTTTT
TRBJ1-3 | NA | NA | TRBV20-1 | CSARPGGAGNTIYF | TGCAGTGCTCGACCGGGGGGCGCCGGAAACACCATATATTTT
TRBJ1-2 | NA | few | TRBV20-1 | CSATRGTLYGYTF | TGCAGTGCAACGAGGGGAACCCTCTATGGCTACACCTTC
TRBJ2-1 | TRBD2 | few | TRBV7-2 | CASSLSFQRGIYNEQFF | TGTGCCAGCAGCTTAAGCTTCCAGCGGGGGATATACAATGAGCAGTTCTTC
TRBJ2-7 | TRBD2 | NA | TRBV28 | CASSLALAITSGSFDEQYF | TGTGCCAGCAGTTTAGCCCTAGCCATCACTAGCGGGAGCTTCGATGAGCAGTACTTC